Listed below are T cell receptor beta chains from one sample, sequenced in a study of cytomegalovirus exposure and HLA in healthy donors. Profiling relied on immunoSEQ multiplex PCR, and the TCRdb table lists in-frame clones only, not all of them. The sample gives around 170,000 clones, roughly 79% of which show up once; around 7% is in the top ten. Sequenced sample: PBMCs. The receptors here all came from a woman aged 40 to 50 in good health and CMV-seropositive. Each CDR3 is given with its conserved first and last residue. A D gene is named only where the DNA matches it firmly. Some rows have no size entry. The others give once, few or many, or a class for an expanded clone.

J gene,clone size,V gene,D gene,CDR3 protein,CDR3 DNA
TRBJ2-3,NA,TRBV27,NA,CASRSQGDTQYF,TGTGCCAGCAGGTCGCAGGGAGATACGCAGTATTTT
TRBJ1-3,few,TRBV25-1,NA,CASSLGTIGNTIYF,TGTGCCAGCAGCCTCGGGACAATTGGAAACACCATATATTTT
TRBJ2-7,few,TRBV6-1,NA,CASSEERSYEQYF,TGTGCCAGCAGTGAAGAGAGATCCTACGAGCAGTACTTC
TRBJ1-6,NA,TRBV28,TRBD1,CASRQPLGTVHSSPLHF,TGTGCCAGCAGACAACCCCTTGGGACAGTACATTCTTCACCCCTCCACTTT
TRBJ2-2,NA,TRBV11-2,NA,CASSLVPGGNTGELFF,TGTGCCAGCAGCTTAGTTCCGGGGGGCAACACCGGGGAGCTGTTTTTT
TRBJ1-4,NA,TRBV30,TRBD1,CAWTWTGGRATNEKLFF,TGTGCCTGGACTTGGACAGGGGGTCGGGCAACTAATGAAAAACTGTTTTTT
TRBJ2-6,NA,TRBV30,NA,CAWNQAGANVLTF,TGTGCCTGGAATCAGGCTGGGGCCAACGTCCTGACTTTC
TRBJ1-5,NA,TRBV27,NA,CASSLERGQPQHF,TGTGCCAGCAGTTTGGAGCGGGGACAGCCCCAGCATTTT
TRBJ1-5,NA,TRBV4-1,NA,CASSPQYSTSNQPQHF,TGCGCCAGCAGCCCACAGTACAGCACTAGCAATCAGCCCCAGCATTTT
TRBJ2-5,NA,TRBV2,NA,CASSVPGLPSETQYF,TGTGCCAGCAGTGTTCCGGGACTCCCTAGCGAGACCCAGTACTTC
TRBJ1-1,few,TRBV19,NA,CASSMDSGTEAFF,TGTGCCAGTAGTATGGACAGTGGGACTGAAGCTTTCTTT
TRBJ2-1,NA,TRBV11-2,TRBD2,CASSLASGASYNEQFF,TGTGCCAGCAGCTTAGCGAGCGGGGCGTCCTACAATGAGCAGTTCTTC
TRBJ1-6,NA,TRBV7-9,NA,CSSSSPTANSPLHF,TGTTCCAGCAGCTCCCCGACAGCTAATTCACCCCTCCACTTT
TRBJ2-1,NA,TRBV5-4,NA,CASSFGGLGNEQFF,TGTGCCAGCAGCTTCGGCGGATTAGGCAATGAGCAGTTCTTC
TRBJ1-2,NA,TRBV12-5,NA,CASGLVQGRLNYGYTF,TGTGCTAGTGGTTTGGTTCAGGGGCGACTTAACTATGGCTACACCTTC
TRBJ1-1,NA,TRBV5-1,NA,CASRFNRDTEAFF,TGCGCCAGCCGCTTTAACAGGGACACTGAAGCTTTCTTT
TRBJ1-1,NA,TRBV28,NA,CASRGQPEAFF,TGTGCCAGCAGAGGACAGCCTGAAGCTTTCTTT
TRBJ2-5,NA,TRBV7-8,NA,CASSLKLTAAETQYF,TGTGCCAGCAGCTTAAAGTTGACAGCCGCCGAGACCCAGTACTTC
TRBJ1-1,NA,TRBV6-6,NA,CASSYGTSNTEAFF,TGTGCCAGCAGTTACGGGACATCGAACACTGAAGCTTTCTTT
TRBJ1-2,NA,TRBV19,TRBD1,CASFGQGTNYGYTF,TGTGCCAGCTTCGGACAGGGGACTAACTATGGCTACACCTTC
TRBJ1-1,NA,TRBV6-1,NA,CASTHGGINTEAFF,TGTGCCAGCACCCACGGGGGGATAAACACTGAAGCTTTCTTT
TRBJ1-1,NA,TRBV15,TRBD1,CASRQGLNTEAFF,TGTGCCTCTCGACAGGGTCTAAACACTGAAGCTTTCTTT
TRBJ2-2,NA,TRBV19,NA,CASSTPPRFSAAGELFF,TGTGCCAGTAGTACCCCTCCAAGGTTTAGCGCGGCCGGGGAGCTGTTTTTT
TRBJ1-1,NA,TRBV29-1,TRBD1,CSAETGARAFF,TGCAGCGCAGAAACAGGGGCGCGGGCTTTCTTT
TRBJ2-7,NA,TRBV30,NA,CAWSSISIRGTPYEQYF,TGTGCCTGGAGTTCAATTTCAATTCGGGGGACTCCCTACGAGCAGTACTTC
TRBJ2-6,NA,TRBV6-5,NA,CASSYRGTTGANVLTF,TGTGCCAGCAGTTACCGGGGGACGACTGGGGCCAACGTCCTGACTTTC
TRBJ2-5,once,TRBV7-9,TRBD1,CASSPQQGAQETQYF,TGTGCCAGCAGCCCACAACAGGGGGCACAGGAGACCCAGTACTTC
TRBJ2-7,few,TRBV4-1,NA,CASSQVMRDEQYF,TGCGCCAGCAGCCAAGTAATGCGGGACGAGCAGTACTTC
TRBJ2-2,NA,TRBV25-1,NA,CASGRHFTGELFF,TGTGCCAGCGGGAGACATTTCACCGGGGAGCTGTTTTTT
TRBJ2-5,NA,TRBV6-5,NA,CASSPLQRVPGAQYF,TGTGCCAGCAGCCCCCTCCAGCGGGTACCTGGAGCCCAGTACTTC
TRBJ2-3,NA,TRBV27,NA,CASSLLGGTDTQYF,TGTGCCAGCAGCCTTCTCGGGGGCACAGATACGCAGTATTTT